The entry below gives a single T cell receptor (beta chain) sequence along with its context. As yet, its antigen is unknown. This sample is part of a study of T-cell memory formation after mild COVID-19. Study-wide results and caveats: Contracting clones from day 15 to 85 had balanced CD4/CD8; later expanders favoured CD4+. Proof of SARS-CoV-2 specificity was absent for the second-wave clones that crested on day 37.

Using constant-segment primers, 5'RACE produced TCR alpha and TCR beta cDNA libraries carrying sample barcodes and UMIs. TCRdb re-called the 5' RACE reads with MiXCR, one entry per CDR3 protein. The sample records around 320,000 distinct CDR3 sequences, 25% to 30% being singletons. The receptor was isolated from an adult woman who had mild COVID-19 (a few samples of this study predate the infection). Cell type and time point are not known. Sequences were obtained from PBMCs or a T cell subset sorted from them (not recorded which).

This CDR3 is CASSEWLAGATDTQYF. CDR3 nucleotides: TGTGCCAGCAGTGAATGGCTAGCGGGAGCAACAGATACGCAGTATTTT. The J gene is TRBJ2-3, the V gene TRBV25-1, with 10 bases identical to TRBD2. There are 16 residues in the CDR3. Germline trimming cut 1 base from V and 3 bases from J; bases unmatched to any gene: 4. Germline loops: CDR1 MGHDK, CDR2 SYGVNS.